This entry features one T cell receptor beta chain sequence. Its cognate antigen is unknown. This entry belongs to a study of glioma-infiltrating T cells after dendritic cell vaccination. Study in general: Between about 2002 and 2013, patients got autologous tumor lysate-pulsed dendritic cell vaccines.

The time point was: after dendritic cell vaccination, including at tumor progression/relapse. Isocitrate dehydrogenase mutation was absent in all glioblastoma patients. Study-wide results and limits: No direct clonality-survival link was found; a diverse polyclonal response may matter.

TCRB CDR3 was amplified from 2 ug genomic DNA or less. Assay: immunoSEQ multiplex PCR; the TCRdb copy retains only in-frame clones and omits some. This table holds 50,000 to 55,000 clones, 89% found once. Specimen: blood, collected after dendritic cell vaccination. The TCR sequence derives from a human donor with glioblastoma.

Here the CDR3 reads CASSLRSQGKMNTEAFF. In nucleotides, the CDR3 is TGTGCCAGCAGCTTACGGTCCCAGGGAAAAATGAACACTGAAGCTTTCTTT. The chain couples TRBV11-2 to TRBJ1-1, with D possibly TRBD1 on 5 matching bases. In germline, CDR1 is SGHAT, CDR2 FQNNGV. This CDR3 is built from 17 residues. V gave up 2 bases and J gave up 0 bases, with 16 bases separating them.